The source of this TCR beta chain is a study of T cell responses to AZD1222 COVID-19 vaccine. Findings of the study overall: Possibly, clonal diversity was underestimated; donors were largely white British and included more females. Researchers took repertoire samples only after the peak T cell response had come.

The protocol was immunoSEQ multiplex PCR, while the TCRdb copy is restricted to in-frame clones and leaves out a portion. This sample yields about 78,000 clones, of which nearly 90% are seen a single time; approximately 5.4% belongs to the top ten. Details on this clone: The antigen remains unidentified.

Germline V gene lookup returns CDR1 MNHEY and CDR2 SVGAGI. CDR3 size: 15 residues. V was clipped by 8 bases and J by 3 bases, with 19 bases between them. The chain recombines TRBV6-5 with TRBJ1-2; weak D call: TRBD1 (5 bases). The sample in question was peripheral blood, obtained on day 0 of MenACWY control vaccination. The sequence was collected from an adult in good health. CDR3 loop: CASHLWGVGDYGYTF. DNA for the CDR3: TGTGCCAGCCATCTTTGGGGGGTCGGCGACTATGGCTACACCTTC.